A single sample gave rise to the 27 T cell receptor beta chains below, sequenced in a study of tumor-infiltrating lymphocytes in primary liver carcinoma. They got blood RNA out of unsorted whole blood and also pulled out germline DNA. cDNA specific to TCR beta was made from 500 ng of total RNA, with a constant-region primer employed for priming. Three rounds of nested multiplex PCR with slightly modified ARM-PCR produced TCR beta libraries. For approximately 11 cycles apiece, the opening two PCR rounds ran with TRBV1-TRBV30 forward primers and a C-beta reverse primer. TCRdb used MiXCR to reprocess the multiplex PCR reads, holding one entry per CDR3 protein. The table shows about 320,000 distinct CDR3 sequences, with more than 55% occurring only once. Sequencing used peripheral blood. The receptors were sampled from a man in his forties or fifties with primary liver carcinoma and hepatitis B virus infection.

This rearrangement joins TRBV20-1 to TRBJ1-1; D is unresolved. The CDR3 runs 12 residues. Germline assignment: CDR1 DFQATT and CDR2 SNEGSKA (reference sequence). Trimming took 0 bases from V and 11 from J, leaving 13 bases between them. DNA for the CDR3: TGCAGTGCTAGAGATAGGCCGGGGAGGGCTTTCTTT. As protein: CSARDRPGRAFF.

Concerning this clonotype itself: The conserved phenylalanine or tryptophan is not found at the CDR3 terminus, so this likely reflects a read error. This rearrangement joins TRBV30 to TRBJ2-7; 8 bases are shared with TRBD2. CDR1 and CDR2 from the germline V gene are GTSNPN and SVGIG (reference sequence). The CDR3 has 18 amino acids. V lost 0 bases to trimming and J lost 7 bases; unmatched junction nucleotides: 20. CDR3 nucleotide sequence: TGTGCCTGGAGTGTACAGGGAGGAGTAGCGGGGCATGCCCATGAGCAGTACCTT. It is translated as CAWSVQGGVAGHAHEQYL.

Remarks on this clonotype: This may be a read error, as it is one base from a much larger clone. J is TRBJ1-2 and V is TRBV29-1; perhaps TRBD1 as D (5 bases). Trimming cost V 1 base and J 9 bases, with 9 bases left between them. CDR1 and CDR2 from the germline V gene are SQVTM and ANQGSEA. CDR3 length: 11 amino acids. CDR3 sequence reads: CSVEAGGCYTF. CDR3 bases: TGCAGCGTTGAAGCGGGGGGATGCTACACCTTC.

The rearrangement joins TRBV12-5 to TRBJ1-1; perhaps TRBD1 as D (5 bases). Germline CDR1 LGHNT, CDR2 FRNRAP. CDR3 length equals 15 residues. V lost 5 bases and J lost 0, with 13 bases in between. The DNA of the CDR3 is TGTGCTAGTGGTCGAGGGGAGGCATTGAACACTGAAGCTTTCTTT. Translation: CASGRGEALNTEAFF.

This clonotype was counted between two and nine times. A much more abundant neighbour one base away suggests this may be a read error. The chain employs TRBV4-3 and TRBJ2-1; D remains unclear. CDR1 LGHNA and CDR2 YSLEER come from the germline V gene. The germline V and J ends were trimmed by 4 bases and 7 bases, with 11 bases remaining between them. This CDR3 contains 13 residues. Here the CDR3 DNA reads TGCGCCAGCAGCCTAGCTAACAGAAATGAGCAGTTCTTC. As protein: CASSLANRNEQFF.

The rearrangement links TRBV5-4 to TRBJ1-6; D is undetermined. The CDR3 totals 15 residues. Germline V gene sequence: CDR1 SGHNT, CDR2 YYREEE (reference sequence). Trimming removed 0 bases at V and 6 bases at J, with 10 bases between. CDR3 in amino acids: CASSLAGSRNSPLHF. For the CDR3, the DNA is TGTGCCAGCAGCTTGGCCGGCAGTCGTAATTCACCCCTCCACTTT. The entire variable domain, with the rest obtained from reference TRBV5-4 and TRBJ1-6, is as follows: ETGVTQSPTHLIKTRGQQVTLRCSSQSGHNTVSWYQQALGQGPQFIFQYYREEENGRGNFPPRFSGLQFPNYSSELNVNALELDDSALYLCASSLAGSRNSPLHFGNGTRLTVT.

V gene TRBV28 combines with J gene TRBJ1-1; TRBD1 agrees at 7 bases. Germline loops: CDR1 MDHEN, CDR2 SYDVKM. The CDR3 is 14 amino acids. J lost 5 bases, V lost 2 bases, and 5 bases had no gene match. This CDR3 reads CASSLVGGQTEAFF. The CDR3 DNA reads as TGTGCCAGCAGTTTAGTAGGGGGCCAGACTGAAGCTTTCTTT.

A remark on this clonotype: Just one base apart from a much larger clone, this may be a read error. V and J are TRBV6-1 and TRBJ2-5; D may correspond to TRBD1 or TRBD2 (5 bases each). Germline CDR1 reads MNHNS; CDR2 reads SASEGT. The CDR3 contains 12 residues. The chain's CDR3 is CASNEALGPTYF. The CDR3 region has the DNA TGTGCCAGCAATGAAGCATTGGGACCGACTTACTTC.

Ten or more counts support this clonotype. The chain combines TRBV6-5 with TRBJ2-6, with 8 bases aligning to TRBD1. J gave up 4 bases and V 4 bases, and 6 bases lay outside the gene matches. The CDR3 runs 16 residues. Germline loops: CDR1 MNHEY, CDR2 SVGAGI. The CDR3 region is CASSFGQGAGANVLTF. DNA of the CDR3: TGTGCCAGCAGTTTTGGACAGGGAGCCGGGGCCAACGTCCTGACTTTC.

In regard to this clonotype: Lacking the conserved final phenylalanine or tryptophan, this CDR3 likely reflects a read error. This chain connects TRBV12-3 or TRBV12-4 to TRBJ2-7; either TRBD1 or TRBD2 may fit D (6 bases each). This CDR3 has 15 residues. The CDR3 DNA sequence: TGTGCCAGCAGTCGGACAGTTGGGGACTCCCACGAGCAGTACTTA. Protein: CASSRTVGDSHEQYL.

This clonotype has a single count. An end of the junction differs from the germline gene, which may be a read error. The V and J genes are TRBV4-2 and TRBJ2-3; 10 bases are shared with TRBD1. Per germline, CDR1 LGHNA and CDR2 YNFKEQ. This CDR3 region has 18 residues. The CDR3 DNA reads TGTGCCGGCAGCCGTCACGTCGGGGGGACAGGGGTCAGTGATACGCAGTATTTT. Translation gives CAGSRHVGGTGVSDTQYF.

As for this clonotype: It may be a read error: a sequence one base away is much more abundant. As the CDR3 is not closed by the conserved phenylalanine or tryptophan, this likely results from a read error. The CDR3 DNA is TGTGCCAGCAGTAATAGACCGGGACAGGGGGTAGGCAATCAGCCCCAGCATTCT. Translated: CASSNRPGQGVGNQPQHS. This chain uses TRBV28 with TRBJ1-5, with 11 bases lining up with TRBD1. Trimming took 5 bases from V and 2 from J; bases not matched to a gene: 11. This CDR3 region has 18 residues. Germline assignment: CDR1 MDHEN and CDR2 SYDVKM.

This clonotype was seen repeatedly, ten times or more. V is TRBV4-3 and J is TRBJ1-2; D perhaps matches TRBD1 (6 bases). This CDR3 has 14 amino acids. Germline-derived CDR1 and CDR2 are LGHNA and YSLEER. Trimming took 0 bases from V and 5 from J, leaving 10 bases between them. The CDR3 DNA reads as TGCGCCAGCAGCCAAGAGAGGGGGAGGTATGGCTACACCTTC. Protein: CASSQERGRYGYTF.

CDR3 region: CASSHLIRDRGIDEQFF. The DNA for the CDR3 is TGTGCCAGCAGCCACCTCATACGAGACAGGGGCATCGATGAGCAGTTCTTC. This sequence joins TRBV14 and TRBJ2-1, with 8 nucleotides matching TRBD1. Germline CDR1 and CDR2: SGHDN and FVKESK. There are 17 residues in the CDR3. The V gene end was trimmed by 3 bases and the J gene end by 8 bases; junction bases not matched to a gene: 15.

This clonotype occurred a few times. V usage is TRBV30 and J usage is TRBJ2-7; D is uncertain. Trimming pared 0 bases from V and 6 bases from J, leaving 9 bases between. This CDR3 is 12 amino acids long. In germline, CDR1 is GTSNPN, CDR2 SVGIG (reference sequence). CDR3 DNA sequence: TGTGCCTGGAGTGTCGGCAGCCCCGAGCAGTACTTC. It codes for CAWSVGSPEQYF.

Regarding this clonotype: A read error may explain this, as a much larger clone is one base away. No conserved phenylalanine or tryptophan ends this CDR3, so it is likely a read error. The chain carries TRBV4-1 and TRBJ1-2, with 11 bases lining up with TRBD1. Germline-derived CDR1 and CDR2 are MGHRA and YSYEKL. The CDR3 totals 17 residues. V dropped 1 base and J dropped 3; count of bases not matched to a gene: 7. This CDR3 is CASSQVPSGQGDYGYTS. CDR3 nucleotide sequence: TGCGCCAGCAGCCAAGTCCCTTCGGGACAGGGGGACTATGGCTACACCTCC.

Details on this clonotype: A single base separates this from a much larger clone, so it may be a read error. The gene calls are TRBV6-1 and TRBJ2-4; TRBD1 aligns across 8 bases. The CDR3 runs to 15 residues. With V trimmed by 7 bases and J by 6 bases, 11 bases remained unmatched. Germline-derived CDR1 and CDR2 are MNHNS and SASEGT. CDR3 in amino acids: CASNEGPGQANIQYF. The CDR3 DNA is TGTGCCAGCAATGAGGGCCCGGGACAGGCAAACATTCAGTACTTC.

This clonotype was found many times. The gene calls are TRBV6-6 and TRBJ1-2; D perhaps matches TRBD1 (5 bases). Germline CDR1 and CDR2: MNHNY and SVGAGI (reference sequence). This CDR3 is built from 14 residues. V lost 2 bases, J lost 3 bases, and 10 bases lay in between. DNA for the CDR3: TGTGCCAGCAGTTACCGGGACGGAGACTATGGCTACACCTTC. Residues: CASSYRDGDYGYTF.

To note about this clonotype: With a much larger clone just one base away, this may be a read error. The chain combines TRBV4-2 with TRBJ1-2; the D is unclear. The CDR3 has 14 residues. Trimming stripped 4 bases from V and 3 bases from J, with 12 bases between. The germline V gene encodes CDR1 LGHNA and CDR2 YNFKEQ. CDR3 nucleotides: TGTGCCAGCAGCCCCGGAAACAGCGACTATGGCTACACCTTC. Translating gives CASSPGNSDYGYTF.

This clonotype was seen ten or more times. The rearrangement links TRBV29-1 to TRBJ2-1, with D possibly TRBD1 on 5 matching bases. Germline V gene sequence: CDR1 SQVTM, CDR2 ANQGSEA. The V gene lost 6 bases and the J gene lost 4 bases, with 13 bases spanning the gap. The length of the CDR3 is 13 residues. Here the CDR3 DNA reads TGCAGCGTAAAACACCCAGGGTACAATGAGCAGTTCTTC. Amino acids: CSVKHPGYNEQFF.

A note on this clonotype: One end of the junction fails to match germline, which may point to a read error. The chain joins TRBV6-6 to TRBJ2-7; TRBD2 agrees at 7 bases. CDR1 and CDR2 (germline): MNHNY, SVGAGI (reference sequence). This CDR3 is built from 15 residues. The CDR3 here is CAISYGGSGTYEQYF. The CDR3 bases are TGTGCCATCAGTTACGGGGGGAGTGGTACCTACGAGCAGTACTTC.

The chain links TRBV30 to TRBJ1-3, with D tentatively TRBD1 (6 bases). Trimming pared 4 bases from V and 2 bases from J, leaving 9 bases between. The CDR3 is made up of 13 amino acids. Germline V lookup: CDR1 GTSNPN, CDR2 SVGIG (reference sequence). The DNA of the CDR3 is TGTGCCTGGAATAAGGGGGCTGGAAACACCATATATTTT. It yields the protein CAWNKGAGNTIYF.

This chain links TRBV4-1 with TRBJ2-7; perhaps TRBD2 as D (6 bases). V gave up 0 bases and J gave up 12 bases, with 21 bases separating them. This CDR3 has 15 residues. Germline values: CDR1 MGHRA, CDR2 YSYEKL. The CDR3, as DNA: TGCGCCAGCAGCCAAGATCGGGGGAACACCCCTATAAGGTACTTC. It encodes CASSQDRGNTPIRYF.

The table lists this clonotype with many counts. The CDR3 sequence: CASRIDSLSSYEQYF. The CDR3 DNA sequence: TGTGCCAGCAGAATCGACAGTTTAAGCTCCTACGAGCAGTACTTC. The chain uses TRBV6-5 and TRBJ2-7; D possibly corresponds to TRBD1 (5 bases). Germline CDR1 MNHEY, CDR2 SVGAGI. The CDR3 contains 15 residues. V lost 6 bases and J 0 bases, leaving 15 bases between the germline ends.

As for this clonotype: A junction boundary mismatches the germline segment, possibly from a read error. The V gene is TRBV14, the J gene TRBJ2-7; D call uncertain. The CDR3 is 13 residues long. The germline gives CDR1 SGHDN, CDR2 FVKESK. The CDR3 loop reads CAISQKGVPEQYF. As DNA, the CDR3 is TGTGCCATCAGCCAAAAAGGAGTTCCCGAGCAGTACTTC.

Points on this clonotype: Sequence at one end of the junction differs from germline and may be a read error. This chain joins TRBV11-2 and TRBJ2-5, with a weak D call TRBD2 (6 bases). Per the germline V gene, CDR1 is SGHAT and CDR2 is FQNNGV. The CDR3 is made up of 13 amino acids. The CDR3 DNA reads TGTCCCAGCAGTACTAGCTGTCAAGAGACCCAGTACTTC. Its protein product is CPSSTSCQETQYF.

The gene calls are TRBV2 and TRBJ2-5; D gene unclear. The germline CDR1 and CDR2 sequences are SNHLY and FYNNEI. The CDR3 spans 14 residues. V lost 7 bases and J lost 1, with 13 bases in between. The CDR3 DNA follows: TGTGCCAGCATTCCCCGGGCCTCCCAAGAGACCCAGTACTTC. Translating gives CASIPRASQETQYF.